This entry lists 13 T cell receptor beta chains sequenced from one sample in a study of blood T cell repertoires in COVID-19. Measured with immunoSEQ multiplex PCR; TCRdb has only the in-frame clones, and not every one. The sample has over 250,000 clones; approximately 84% are singletons. Sequenced: peripheral blood. The receptors were sampled from a human donor with COVID-19, enrolled during active disease. The donor label of this sample is uncertain.

The chain uses TRBV6-1 and TRBJ2-2; TRBD1 matches 11 bases. With 1 base clipped from V and 6 bases from J, the junction kept 1 base outside the gene matches. CDR3 length: 15 amino acids. Looked up from germline, CDR1 is MNHNS and CDR2 is SASEGT. The DNA for the CDR3 is TGTGCCAGCAGTGAAGTGGGACAGGGGGCCGGGGAGCTGTTTTTT. Its protein is CASSEVGQGAGELFF.

The rearrangement links TRBV21-1 to TRBJ1-6; the table's D call of TRBD1 was not tested on the DNA. TRBV21-1 is tagged as a pseudogene. The CDR3 is 14 amino acids. CDR3 sequence reads: CASPAGGKNSPLHF. CDR3 sequence (DNA): TGTGCCAGCCCGGCAGGGGGCAAAAATTCACCCCTCCACTTT.

This chain joins TRBV9 and TRBJ2-1, with 13 bases fitting TRBD2. Germline-derived CDR1 and CDR2 are SGDLS and YYNGEE. CDR3 length: 15 residues. The V and J ends lost 4 bases and 7 bases, in that order; junction bases with no gene match: 5. The CDR3 spells CASSSRTSGGNEQFF. CDR3 bases: TGTGCCAGCAGCTCGCGGACTAGCGGGGGAAATGAGCAGTTCTTC.

At least ten counts were recorded for this clone. An end of the junction does not agree with germline; a read error may underlie this. The chain recombines TRBV7-7 with TRBJ2-1, with 10 bases fitting TRBD2. The CDR3 consists of 15 residues. Germline V gene data show CDR1 as SSHAT and CDR2 as FNYEAQ (reference sequence). CDR3 bases: TGTGCTAGCAGCAAAGGACTAGCGGAGTACAATGAGCAGTTCTTC. Protein: CASSKGLAEYNEQFF. Supplemented by reference TRBV7-7 and TRBJ2-1, the full variable domain reads GAGVSQSPRYKVTKRGQDVTLRCDPISSHATLYWYQQALGQGPEFLTYFNYEAQPDKSGLPSDRFSAERPEGSISTLTIQRTEQRDSAMYRCASSKGLAEYNEQFFGPGTRLTVL.

This sequence joins TRBV12-5 and TRBJ2-7; TRBD1 is a possible D gene (5 bases). CDR1 LGHNT and CDR2 FRNRAP come from the germline V gene. The CDR3 extends over 13 amino acids. V was cut by 8 bases and J by 5 bases, with 16 bases left in between. As DNA, the CDR3 is TGTGCTAGTCGCGAAAACCAGGGAAACGAGCAGTACTTC. It encodes CASRENQGNEQYF.

The rearrangement uses TRBV11-2 and TRBJ2-3, with 8 nucleotides matching TRBD2. The germline V gene encodes CDR1 SGHAT and CDR2 FQNNGV. The trim removed 1 base at V and 7 bases at J, leaving 16 bases unmatched. CDR3 length: 18 residues. CDR3 in amino acids: CASSLGSGGPEVGNTQYF. The CDR3 nucleotides read TGTGCCAGCAGCTTAGGTTCGGGAGGGCCGGAGGTAGGAAATACGCAGTATTTT.

This clone is a singleton in its sample. V usage is TRBV7-3 and J usage is TRBJ1-1, with D unclear. The CDR3 consists of 16 residues. Trimming left V 4 bases short and J 1 base short, with 16 bases between. From germline, CDR1 is SGHTA and CDR2 FQGTGA. In DNA form, the CDR3 reads TGTGCCAGCAGCTCCGATCTAACAGTACCGAACACTGAAGCTTTCTTT. Translating gives CASSSDLTVPNTEAFF.

The rearrangement uses TRBV2 and TRBJ1-5, with D unresolved. The CDR3 is made up of 14 amino acids. The ends were cut back, 4 bases at V and 2 bases at J, with 9 bases in the middle. Germline CDR1 and CDR2: SNHLY and FYNNEI. CDR3 sequence reads: CASSAFGGNQPQHF. For the CDR3, the DNA is TGTGCCAGCAGTGCCTTCGGTGGCAATCAGCCCCAGCATTTT.

The rearrangement uses TRBV2 and TRBJ2-1, with TRBD1 as a possible D gene (5 bases). CDR1 is SNHLY and CDR2 is FYNNEI in the germline V gene. The germline V and J ends were trimmed by 7 bases and 4 bases, with 17 bases remaining between them. The CDR3 extends over 15 amino acids. In nucleotides, the CDR3 is TGTGCCAGCAAGACAGACAGATATCTATACAATGAGCAGTTCTTC. Translated: CASKTDRYLYNEQFF.

This chain uses TRBV28 with TRBJ2-7; TRBD1 matches at 8 bases. Losses at the gene ends were 2 bases for V and 3 bases for J; bases not matched to a gene: 6. This CDR3 spans 15 amino acids. The germline CDR1 and CDR2 sequences are MDHEN and SYDVKM. As DNA, the CDR3 is TGTGCCAGCAGTTTACAAGGGACAGGTGACTACGAGCAGTACTTC. Translation gives CASSLQGTGDYEQYF. The full variable domain, rest sourced from reference TRBV28 and TRBJ2-7, is DVKVTQSSRYLVKRTGEKVFLECVQDMDHENMFWYRQDPGLGLRLIYFSYDVKMKEKGDIPEGYSVSREKKERFSLILESASTNQTSMYLCASSLQGTGDYEQYFGPGTRLTVT.

The J gene is TRBJ2-1, the V gene TRBV27, with 12 bases that match TRBD2. V lost 7 bases, J lost 2 bases, and 12 bases stayed unmatched. From germline, CDR1 is MNHEY and CDR2 SMNVEV (reference sequence). This CDR3 has 18 amino acids. CDR3 region: CASTPGLAGIPAYNEQFF. The CDR3 nucleotides are TGTGCCAGCACCCCCGGACTAGCGGGAATCCCCGCCTACAATGAGCAGTTCTTC.

This clone has just a few counts. The same CDR3 also results from other DNA sequences found in this sample. The V call is TRBV9, the J call TRBJ1-2, with a possible D match to TRBD1 (5 bases). Between the trimmed V and J ends, which lost 2 bases and 8 bases, there was a span of 13 bases. CDR1 and CDR2 (germline): SGDLS, YYNGEE. The CDR3 is 13 residues long. The CDR3 here is CASSVPGQGGYTF. The CDR3, as DNA: TGTGCCAGCAGCGTGCCCGGACAAGGGGGCTACACCTTC.

The gene calls are TRBV11-2 and TRBJ2-1, with 7 bases identical to TRBD2. The CDR3 sequence is 15 residues long. Germline lookup yields CDR1 SGHAT and CDR2 FQNNGV. V was clipped by 1 base and J by 3 bases; unmatched bases: 3. The CDR3 loop reads CASSLGLAVYNEQFF. The CDR3, as DNA: TGTGCCAGCAGCTTAGGGCTAGCGGTCTACAATGAGCAGTTCTTC.